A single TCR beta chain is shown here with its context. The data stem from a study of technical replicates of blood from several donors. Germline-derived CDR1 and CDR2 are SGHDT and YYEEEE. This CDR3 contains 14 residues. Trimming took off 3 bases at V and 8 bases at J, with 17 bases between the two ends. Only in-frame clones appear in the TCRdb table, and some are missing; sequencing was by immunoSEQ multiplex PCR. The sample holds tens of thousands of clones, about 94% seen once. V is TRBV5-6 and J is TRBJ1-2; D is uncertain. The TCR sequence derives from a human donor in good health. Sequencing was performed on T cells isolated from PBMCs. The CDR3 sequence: CASSSQYSRWGYTF. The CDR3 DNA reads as TGTGCCAGCAGCTCCCAATACTCCCGCTGGGGCTACACCTTC.